The T cell receptor beta chain described here comes from a study of blood T cell repertoires in COVID-19. Study-wide background: Samples came from the United States, Italy and Spain, spanning acute and convalescent COVID-19.

V gave up 0 bases and J gave up 1 base, with 9 bases separating them. Germline V gives CDR1 WNHNN, CDR2 SYGVQD (reference sequence). The CDR3 is 15 residues long. TCRdb's copy holds only in-frame clones and misses some; the assay was immunoSEQ multiplex PCR. The profile shows around 200,000 clones, approximately 88% of them singletons. The chain recombines TRBV10-1 with TRBJ1-1; no clear D. The TCR comes from a man aged 35-49 years with acute or convalescent COVID-19. The specimen was peripheral blood. The CDR3 DNA is TGCGCCAGCAGTGAGTCGAGTGTCTGGAACACTGAAGCTTTCTTT. Translating gives CASSESSVWNTEAFF.